These 19 T cell receptor beta chains were all obtained from the same sample, sequenced in a study of cytomegalovirus exposure and HLA in healthy donors. Both 60 Vbeta primers and 13 Jbeta primers went into the PCR. The data were produced by immunoSEQ multiplex PCR, yet TCRdb's version contains in-frame clones alone and is incomplete. The sample records 75,000 to 100,000 clones, about 80% being singletons. Specimen: PBMCs. These receptors came from a man aged 60-69 years in good health and CMV-seropositive.

Of note for this clone: The junction and the germline gene differ at one end; a read error may be behind it. The chain joins TRBV6-5 to TRBJ2-2; D might be TRBD1 (5 bases). This CDR3 comprises 16 residues. CDR1 and CDR2 from the germline V gene are MNHEY and SVGAGI. This chain's CDR3 is CASSYDGQPYTGELFF. CDR3 nucleotide sequence: TGTGCCAGCAGTTACGATGGACAACCCTACACGGGGGAGCTGTTTTTT.

The gene calls are TRBV5-1 and TRBJ2-1; 8 bases match TRBD1. Losses at the gene ends were 0 bases for V and 4 bases for J; bases not matched to a gene: 3. Germline V gene data show CDR1 as SGHRS and CDR2 as YFSETQ. The CDR3 runs 15 residues. CDR3 protein: CASSLEGQAYNEQFF. The CDR3 nucleotides read TGCGCCAGCAGCTTGGAGGGACAGGCGTACAATGAGCAGTTCTTC. The full variable domain, rest sourced from reference TRBV5-1 and TRBJ2-1, is KAGVTQTPRYLIKTRGQQVTLSCSPISGHRSVSWYQQTPGQGLQFLFEYFSETQRNKGNFPGRFSGRQFSNSRSEMNVSTLELGDSALYLCASSLEGQAYNEQFFGPGTRLTVL.

Details on this clone: The junction departs from germline at one end; a sequencing error may be responsible. The rearrangement joins TRBV7-9 to TRBJ2-3; D gene unclear. The CDR3 runs to 11 residues. Germline V gene data show CDR1 as SEHNR and CDR2 as FQNEAQ (reference sequence). CDR3 sequence (DNA): TGTTCCAGCAGCCACTCGGATACGCAGTATTTT. Translation gives CSSSHSDTQYF.

The V call is TRBV28, the J call TRBJ2-3; no clear D gene. The germline V gene has CDR1 MDHEN and CDR2 SYDVKM. Trimming stripped 3 bases from V and 4 bases from J, with 5 bases between. There are 12 residues in the CDR3. This chain's CDR3 is CASSFIADTQYF. The CDR3 nucleotides are TGTGCCAGCAGTTTTATAGCAGATACGCAGTATTTT.

CDR3 residues: CASSLSYEQYF. Written as DNA, the CDR3 is TGTGCCAGCAGCTTAAGCTACGAGCAGTACTTC. The genes are TRBV7-2 and TRBJ2-5; no clear D gene. With the DNA end fitting TRBJ2-7 better, the J assignment may be wrong. Germline V CDR1 and CDR2: SGHTA, FQGNSA. The CDR3 has 11 amino acids.

In the case of this clone: This CDR3 is also generated by other DNA sequences in the sample. The chain links TRBV2 to TRBJ1-1; no firm D call. V was shortened by 7 bases and J by 11 bases, with 17 bases between the two germline ends. From germline, CDR1 is SNHLY and CDR2 FYNNEI. This CDR3 contains 12 residues. The DNA for the CDR3 is TGTGCCAGCAATAGTTTCCGTTTAGAGGCTTTCTTT. Amino acids: CASNSFRLEAFF.

The chain employs TRBV7-3 and TRBJ2-7; D not resolved. Trimming stripped 2 bases from V and 0 bases from J, with 8 bases between. The CDR3 extends over 14 amino acids. Germline assignment: CDR1 SGHTA and CDR2 FQGTGA. The DNA of the CDR3 is TGTGCCAGCAGCTTATCCTCTAGCTCCTACGAGCAGTACTTC. Translated, it gives CASSLSSSSYEQYF.

V gene TRBV10-3 combines with J gene TRBJ1-1, with 7 bases identical to TRBD1. J was trimmed by 3 bases and V by 7 bases; bases with no gene match: 11. The CDR3 is 15 residues long. The V gene's germline CDR1 is ENHRY and CDR2 SYGVKD. This chain's CDR3 is CAIKARQGIHTEAFF. In DNA form, the CDR3 reads TGTGCCATCAAGGCGAGACAGGGTATCCACACTGAAGCTTTCTTT.

The genes are TRBV19 and TRBJ1-5; D uncertain. Trimming left V 0 bases short and J 8 bases short, with 8 bases between. The CDR3 extends over 13 amino acids. Germline loops: CDR1 LNHDA, CDR2 SQIVND (reference sequence). The CDR3 DNA follows: TGTGCCAGTAGTATAGAACGGAGGAAGCCCCAGCATTTT. It encodes CASSIERRKPQHF.

The chain recombines TRBV18 with TRBJ2-5; tentative D call: TRBD2 (6 bases). CDR3 length equals 14 residues. CDR1 and CDR2 (germline): KGHSH, LQKENI. Between the trimmed V and J ends, which lost 3 bases and 3 bases, there was a span of 11 bases. CDR3 residues: CASSPTSGEETQYF. For the CDR3, the DNA is TGTGCCAGCTCACCGACATCGGGGGAAGAGACCCAGTACTTC.

This clone occurred a few times. The chain couples TRBV15 to TRBJ2-2; possible D gene TRBD2, 5 bases. The CDR3 length is 15 residues. Trimming left V 5 bases short and J 5 bases short, with 15 bases between. Germline values: CDR1 LNHNV, CDR2 YYDKDF (reference sequence). CDR3 DNA: TGTGCCACCAGCCGCCTAGGGAGAGAGACCGGGGAGCTGTTTTTT. Translated: CATSRLGRETGELFF. The full variable domain, rest sourced from reference TRBV15 and TRBJ2-2, is DAMVIQNPRYQVTQFGKPVTLSCSQTLNHNVMYWYQQKSSQAPKLLFHYYDKDFNNEADTPDNFQSRRPNTSFCFLDIRSPGLGDTAMYLCATSRLGRETGELFFGEGSRLTVL.

The CDR3 loop is CASSDRDRGLYIQYF. CDR3 bases: TGTGCCAGCAGCGACCGGGACAGGGGGTTATACATTCAGTACTTC. J is TRBJ2-4 and V is TRBV11-1; 11 nucleotides match TRBD1. Germline V gives CDR1 SGHAT, CDR2 FQDESV (reference sequence). The CDR3 has 15 residues. V lost 5 bases and J lost 8; bases outside the gene matches: 8. Using reference TRBV11-1 and TRBJ2-4 for the parts outside the CDR3, the full variable domain is EAEVAQSPRYKITEKSQAVAFWCDPISGHATLYWYRQILGQGPELLVQFQDESVVDDSQLPKDRFSAERLKGVDSTLKIQPAELGDSAMYLCASSDRDRGLYIQYFGAGTRLSVL.

The chain combines TRBV6-1 with TRBJ2-7; 11 nucleotides agree with TRBD1. CDR1 MNHNS and CDR2 SASEGT come from the germline V gene. This CDR3 comprises 17 residues. V lost 2 bases, J lost 5 bases, and 11 bases stayed unmatched. CDR3 amino acids: CASSERTGGSPMDEQYF. For the CDR3, the DNA is TGTGCCAGCAGTGAAAGGACAGGGGGCTCCCCGATGGACGAGCAGTACTTC.

This chain uses TRBV9 with TRBJ1-4, with 8 bases identical to TRBD1. Germline CDR1 is SGDLS and CDR2 is YYNGEE. J gave up 8 bases and V 3 bases, and 9 bases lay outside the gene matches. There are 15 residues in the CDR3. CDR3 amino acids: CASSASGRGREKLFF. CDR3 coding DNA: TGTGCCAGCAGCGCTAGCGGCAGGGGGCGGGAAAAACTGTTTTTT.

This clone was observed a handful of times. The CDR3 region is CASRRGQKVTGELFF. The CDR3 coding sequence is TGTGCCAGCAGACGGGGACAGAAAGTCACCGGGGAGCTGTTTTTT. This rearrangement joins TRBV6-5 to TRBJ2-2, with TRBD1 matching over 7 bases. The CDR3 loop spans 15 amino acids. Trimming cost V 6 bases and J 4 bases; bases outside gene matches: 8. Looked up from germline, CDR1 is MNHEY and CDR2 is SVGAGI.

For the CDR3, the DNA is TGTGCCACTGCCGAGACTAGCGCGTCCCTAAACACCGGGGAGCTGTTTTTT. Protein product: CATAETSASLNTGELFF. The gene calls are TRBV19 and TRBJ2-2; 8 nucleotides align to TRBD2. CDR3 length: 17 amino acids. Germline V CDR1 and CDR2: LNHDA, SQIVND (reference sequence). Germline trimming cut 10 bases from V and 2 bases from J; bases unmatched to any gene: 15.

This rearrangement joins TRBV27 to TRBJ2-3; 7 bases agree with TRBD2. J lost 1 base, V lost 8 bases, and 9 bases had no gene match. The V gene's germline CDR1 is MNHEY and CDR2 SMNVEV (reference sequence). The CDR3 spans 15 residues. CDR3 amino acids: CASRWVAGGTDTQYF. The CDR3, as DNA: TGTGCCAGCCGTTGGGTCGCGGGGGGCACAGATACGCAGTATTTT.

The chain has TRBV5-1 and TRBJ1-1, with D possibly matching TRBD1 (5 bases). Germline assignment: CDR1 SGHRS and CDR2 YFSETQ. V was clipped by 3 bases and J by 5 bases, with 11 bases between them. This CDR3 has 13 residues. CDR3 region: CASSSRDGTEAFF. The CDR3 coding sequence is TGCGCCAGCAGCTCCAGGGATGGAACTGAAGCTTTCTTT.

This clone was seen a single time. This chain connects TRBV7-8 to TRBJ2-7, with 14 bases aligning to TRBD2. Germline CDR1 SGHVS, CDR2 FQNEAQ. Trimming removed 1 base from V and 0 bases from J; junction bases left unmatched: 2. The CDR3 has 17 residues. CDR3 sequence (DNA): TGTGCCAGCAGCTTAGGACTAGCGGGGGGGAGCTCCTACGAGCAGTACTTC. This gives the protein CASSLGLAGGSSYEQYF.